The subject of this entry is one T cell receptor (beta chain). This record belongs to a study of long-term antiretroviral therapy in people with HIV. Study-wide context: It was about a decade after the earliest samples that the 2015 immediate-ART recommendation appeared.

CDR1 and CDR2 (germline): MNHEY, SVGAGI. CDR3 length equals 16 residues. The V end lost 3 bases, the J end lost 5 bases, and 19 bases lay between the germline ends. Cryopreserved PBMC, at roughly 0.9-11 million per sample, were present before DNA extraction. Sequencing relied on immunoSEQ assay v3.0, run at survey level. The table came from immunoSEQ multiplex PCR; TCRdb's copy has only in-frame clones and leaves some out. Here the sample spans approximately 22,000 clones, 65% to 90% being singletons. The receptor was derived from a man in his fifties or sixties with HIV. This chain uses TRBV6-5 with TRBJ2-5, with D perhaps matching TRBD1 (5 bases). This specimen consisted of unsorted PBMCs, obtained 3 years after starting antiretroviral therapy. The chain's CDR3 is CASSYKSRAVHETQYF. CDR3 bases: TGTGCCAGCAGTTATAAGAGCAGGGCTGTACACGAGACCCAGTACTTC.